The 28 T cell receptor beta chains below come from one sample, sequenced in a study of T cells in Graves' hyperthyroidism and ophthalmopathy. Amplification of TCR beta CDR3 regions used RNA as the template. When the TCR CDR3 underwent first-round RT-PCR, the HTBI primer set was used. TCRdb ran MiXCR on the multiplex PCR reads and lists one entry per CDR3 protein. The table records over 45,000 distinct CDR3 sequences, just under 50% of them present only once. Sequences were obtained from blood. Receptor source: a woman aged 30 to 39 with Graves' ophthalmopathy.

V usage is TRBV20-1 and J usage is TRBJ1-1; TRBD1 might be the D (6 bases). The length of the CDR3 is 16 residues. Germline V lookup: CDR1 DFQATT, CDR2 SNEGSKA (reference sequence). Trimming stripped 2 bases from V and 3 bases from J, with 19 bases between. The CDR3 nucleotides are TGCAGTGCTAGAATAGAGGGGGATGAGCTCTACACTGAAGCTTTCTTT. Its protein is CSARIEGDELYTEAFF.

CDR3 nucleotide sequence: TGTGCCAGCAGCTCGGGACTAGCGGGAGGGCTTGGGGCCAAAAACATTCAGTACTTC. Protein product: CASSSGLAGGLGAKNIQYF. The chain links TRBV7-9 to TRBJ2-4, with 16 bases fitting TRBD2. The germline CDR1 and CDR2 sequences are SEHNR and FQNEAQ (reference sequence). J lost 1 base, V lost 4 bases, and 7 bases had no gene match. The CDR3 totals 19 residues.

This clonotype has at least ten counts. The chain couples TRBV29-1 to TRBJ2-2; TRBD1 aligns across 7 bases. Germline-derived CDR1 and CDR2 are SQVTM and ANQGSEA. Losses at the gene ends were 6 bases for V and 6 bases for J; bases not matched to a gene: 7. This CDR3 comprises 13 residues. As DNA, the CDR3 is TGCAGCGTCGACCGACAGGGCGCCGGGGAGCTGTTTTTT. Its translation: CSVDRQGAGELFF.

This clonotype was observed many times. The chain uses TRBV7-3 and TRBJ2-5; a weak D match, TRBD1 (5 bases). CDR1 is SGHTA, CDR2 FQGTGA, per germline. CDR3 length: 15 amino acids. V gave up 2 bases and J gave up 1 base, with 11 bases separating them. The CDR3 loop reads CASSLLPGPQETQYF. CDR3 sequence (DNA): TGTGCCAGCAGCTTACTCCCAGGGCCCCAAGAGACCCAGTACTTC.

V gene TRBV5-1 combines with J gene TRBJ2-2; maybe TRBD2 (6 bases). V lost 0 bases to trimming and J lost 8 bases, with 20 bases between them. Looked up from germline, CDR1 is SGHRS and CDR2 is YFSETQ. The CDR3 spans 17 residues. The DNA for the CDR3 is TGCGCCAGCAGCTTGGCTGTCGGGAGTTTCTCTTCTGGGGAGCTGTTTTTT. This codes for CASSLAVGSFSSGELFF.

At least ten counts were recorded for this clonotype. The CDR3 sequence: CASNPDRYFNEQFF. CDR3 bases: TGTGCCAGCAATCCTGACAGGTATTTCAATGAGCAGTTCTTC. The chain links TRBV6-1 to TRBJ2-1; a weak D match, TRBD1 (6 bases). CDR1 and CDR2 (germline): MNHNS, SASEGT. The V end lost 7 bases, the J end lost 6 bases, and 16 bases lay between the germline ends. CDR3 length equals 14 residues.

This clonotype has at least ten counts. J is TRBJ2-1 and V is TRBV9, with 12 bases matching TRBD2. The germline V gene encodes CDR1 SGDLS and CDR2 YYNGEE. The CDR3 loop spans 14 amino acids. J lost 10 bases, V lost 0 bases, and 2 bases had no gene match. CDR3 sequence (DNA): TGTGCCAGCAGCGTAGTAGGGACTAGCGGGGAGCAGTTCTTC. Its translation is CASSVVGTSGEQFF.

This clonotype was seen at least ten times. The rearrangement links TRBV6-4 to TRBJ1-1; D is unclear. Trimming left V 6 bases short and J 1 base short, with 18 bases between. The germline V gene has CDR1 MRHNA and CDR2 SNTAGT. This CDR3 comprises 16 residues. DNA for the CDR3: TGTGCCAGCAGGATAGGACCTACTCCCAGGAACACTGAAGCTTTCTTT. It codes for CASRIGPTPRNTEAFF.

J is TRBJ1-2 and V is TRBV6-4; D remains unclear. The CDR3 consists of 12 residues. Germline loops: CDR1 MRHNA, CDR2 SNTAGT. V lost 6 bases and J lost 8, with 13 bases in between. For the CDR3, the DNA is TGTGCCAGCAGGTATAGCGGGAGAGGCTACACCTTC. Its protein is CASRYSGRGYTF.

CDR3 DNA: TGTGCCACCAGCCCCGCTAGGGGCGGGGTGAACACTGAAAAACTGTTTTTT. Protein: CATSPARGGVNTEKLFF. V gene TRBV24-1 combines with J gene TRBJ1-4, with D possibly matching TRBD1 (5 bases). V was shortened by 7 bases and J by 7 bases, with 24 bases between the two germline ends. Germline CDR1 and CDR2: KGHDR and SFDVKD. The CDR3 loop spans 17 amino acids.

This chain joins TRBV7-9 and TRBJ2-3, with 14 bases fitting TRBD2. This CDR3 region has 18 residues. CDR1 SEHNR and CDR2 FQNEAQ come from the germline V gene (reference sequence). V dropped 5 bases and J dropped 4; count of bases not matched to a gene: 11. The DNA of the CDR3 is TGTGCCAGCAGCCCCGTTCGACTAGCGGGAGGGAGCGCAGATACGCAGTATTTT. Translated: CASSPVRLAGGSADTQYF.

The chain joins TRBV10-1 to TRBJ2-2; possibly TRBD1 for D (6 bases). Germline V gives CDR1 WNHNN, CDR2 SYGVQD (reference sequence). V was trimmed by 5 bases and J by 8 bases, leaving 12 bases between them. This CDR3 comprises 13 residues. The CDR3 sequence is CASSHQGKGELFF. The CDR3 nucleotides are TGCGCCAGCAGTCACCAGGGGAAAGGGGAGCTGTTTTTT.

This clonotype was observed many times. The rearrangement uses TRBV9 and TRBJ2-3; TRBD2 matches 9 bases. The V gene's germline CDR1 is SGDLS and CDR2 YYNGEE. The CDR3 has 17 amino acids. The ends lost 0 bases at V and 3 bases at J; junction bases unmatched: 8. This CDR3 reads CASSVEGAGGETDTQYF. In DNA form, the CDR3 reads TGTGCCAGCAGCGTAGAGGGAGCGGGAGGTGAGACAGATACGCAGTATTTT.

This clonotype has ten or more counts. V and J are TRBV28 and TRBJ1-2; 9 nucleotides line up with TRBD1. The germline V gene has CDR1 MDHEN and CDR2 SYDVKM. The CDR3 runs to 15 residues. V lost 8 bases, J lost 1 base, and 8 bases stayed unmatched. The CDR3 is CASGNPGQGNYGYTF. Here the CDR3 DNA reads TGTGCCAGCGGAAATCCGGGACAGGGTAACTATGGCTACACCTTC.

This clonotype was recorded many times. CDR3 in amino acids: CASSHSTGREKLFF. The CDR3 DNA is TGTGCCAGCAGTCACTCAACAGGGAGGGAAAAACTGTTTTTT. This chain links TRBV28 with TRBJ1-4, with a possible D match to TRBD1 (6 bases). The CDR3 covers 14 residues. CDR1 and CDR2 (germline): MDHEN, SYDVKM. With 5 bases removed from V and 8 bases from J, the gap between germline ends came to 15 bases.

This clonotype was seen ten or more times. V usage is TRBV4-1 and J usage is TRBJ2-7, with a weak D call TRBD1 (5 bases). Per the germline V gene, CDR1 is MGHRA and CDR2 is YSYEKL. This CDR3 has 15 amino acids. The V end lost 3 bases, the J end lost 2 bases, and 14 bases lay between the germline ends. The CDR3 DNA follows: TGCGCCAGCAGCCACTCGGAACAGGCAACCTACGAGCAGTACTTC. It translates to CASSHSEQATYEQYF.

This clonotype came up many times. The chain recombines TRBV6-6 with TRBJ2-3; TRBD1 might be the D (6 bases). CDR3 length: 13 residues. Germline CDR1 is MNHNY and CDR2 is SVGAGI (reference sequence). CDR3 region: CVTRGPPTDTQYF. The CDR3 coding sequence is TGTGTGACCAGGGGCCCGCCGACAGATACGCAGTATTTT.

This clonotype was seen a handful of times. The chain recombines TRBV2 with TRBJ2-3; D is undetermined. This CDR3 contains 12 residues. CDR1 and CDR2 from the germline V gene are SNHLY and FYNNEI. V was cut by 5 bases and J by 4 bases, with 7 bases left in between. The CDR3 bases are TGTGCCAGCAGTACGACTCCAGATACGCAGTATTTT. It specifies CASSTTPDTQYF.

This clonotype occurred many times. The V call is TRBV28, the J call TRBJ2-7, with a tentative D call TRBD1 (5 bases). Per the germline V gene, CDR1 is MDHEN and CDR2 is SYDVKM. The CDR3 consists of 14 residues. V was shortened by 3 bases and J by 2 bases, with 11 bases between the two germline ends. CDR3 loop: CASSLPGPTYEQYF. CDR3 nucleotides: TGTGCCAGCAGTTTGCCAGGGCCGACCTACGAGCAGTACTTC.

The J gene is TRBJ1-6, the V gene TRBV7-9; 8 bases agree with TRBD1. Trimming at V came to 4 bases and at J to 0 bases, leaving 8 bases not matched to a gene. The CDR3 loop spans 18 amino acids. The V gene's germline CDR1 is SEHNR and CDR2 FQNEAQ (reference sequence). CDR3 DNA sequence: TGTGCCAGCAGCTCCTCCCGGACAGGGAGCTCCTATAATTCACCCCTCCACTTT. This translates into CASSSSRTGSSYNSPLHF. Full variable domain (outside the CDR3, taken from reference TRBV7-9 and TRBJ1-6): DTGVSQNPRHKITKRGQNVTFRCDPISEHNRLYWYRQTLGQGPEFLTYFQNEAQLEKSRLLSDRFSAERPKGSFSTLEIQRTEQGDSAMYLCASSSSRTGSSYNSPLHFGNGTRLTVT.

This clonotype was detected ten times or more. The chain uses TRBV7-8 and TRBJ2-2; a weak D match, TRBD1 (6 bases). The CDR3 runs to 15 residues. The germline V and J ends were trimmed by 5 bases and 5 bases, with 15 bases remaining between them. Germline lookup yields CDR1 SGHVS and CDR2 FQNEAQ. The CDR3 region is CASSLPTGFTGELFF. In DNA, the CDR3 is TGTGCCAGCAGCCTACCTACAGGGTTTACCGGGGAGCTGTTTTTT.

Worth noting for this clonotype: This may stem from a read error, because a much larger clone lies one nucleotide away. The CDR3 here is CASTPGTCSSYNEQFF. The CDR3 DNA reads as TGTGCCAGCACCCCGGGGACTTGTAGCTCCTACAATGAGCAGTTCTTC. This sequence joins TRBV12-3 or TRBV12-4 and TRBJ2-1, with a tentative D call TRBD2 (6 bases). Trimming stripped 7 bases from V and 0 bases from J, with 16 bases between. CDR3 size: 16 residues.

This clonotype was seen many times. V usage is TRBV5-4 and J usage is TRBJ2-4, with TRBD2 matching 8 bases. Per the germline V gene, CDR1 is SGHNT and CDR2 is YYREEE (reference sequence). With 7 bases clipped from V and 1 base from J, the junction kept 7 bases outside the gene matches. This CDR3 region has 15 residues. CDR3: CASGPGGPAKNIQYF. In nucleotides, the CDR3 is TGTGCCAGCGGCCCGGGAGGGCCTGCCAAAAACATTCAGTACTTC.

Ten or more counts support this clonotype. This rearrangement joins TRBV3-1 to TRBJ1-6, with 8 bases aligning to TRBD1. The CDR3 consists of 14 residues. Germline assignment: CDR1 LGHDT and CDR2 YNNKEL (reference sequence). J lost 7 bases, V lost 5 bases, and 4 bases had no gene match. Here the CDR3 DNA reads TGTGCCAGCAGCGGACAGGGCCAAAATTCACCCCTCCACTTT. This encodes CASSGQGQNSPLHF.

Concerning this clonotype: The junction departs from germline at one end; a sequencing error may be responsible. V is TRBV7-3 and J is TRBJ1-5; D is possibly TRBD1 (6 bases). Germline V lookup: CDR1 SGHTA, CDR2 FQGTGA. CDR3 size: 9 residues. The chain's CDR3 is CASSLPDSF. CDR3 DNA: TGTGCCAGCAGCCTCCCGGACAGTTTT.

The chain has TRBV2 and TRBJ2-5; weak D call: TRBD1 (6 bases). Germline loops: CDR1 SNHLY, CDR2 FYNNEI. The V end lost 7 bases, the J end lost 9 bases, and 27 bases lay between the germline ends. CDR3 size: 16 residues. CDR3 sequence: CASTEKFGQLNQPQYF. As DNA, the CDR3 is TGTGCCAGCACCGAAAAATTCGGACAGTTAAATCAGCCCCAGTACTTC.

This clonotype is deemed medium-sized (0.01 to 0.1%). J is TRBJ1-2 and V is TRBV7-8, with 9 positions matching TRBD1. Germline V gene lookup returns CDR1 SGHVS and CDR2 FQNEAQ. Trimming at V came to 7 bases and at J to 1 base, leaving 7 bases not matched to a gene. The CDR3 is made up of 15 amino acids. CDR3 bases: TGTGCCAGCACCGTGGGGGGACAGGGTAACTATGGCTACACCTTC. Protein sequence: CASTVGGQGNYGYTF. Based on the CDR3 plus reference TRBV7-8 and TRBJ1-2, the full variable domain is GAGVSQSPRYKVAKRGQDVALRCDPISGHVSLFWYQQALGQGPEFLTYFQNEAQLDKSGLPSDRFFAERPEGSVSTLKIQRTQQEDSAVYLCASTVGGQGNYGYTFGSGTRLTVV.

The chain uses TRBV18 and TRBJ1-3; no definite D call. CDR1 KGHSH and CDR2 LQKENI come from the germline V gene. The V gene lost 1 base and the J gene lost 12 bases, with 19 bases spanning the gap. This CDR3 comprises 15 residues. The CDR3 nucleotides are TGTGCCAGCTCACCACGCAAGGGATTGACGTACATCATATATTTT. Its protein product is CASSPRKGLTYIIYF.